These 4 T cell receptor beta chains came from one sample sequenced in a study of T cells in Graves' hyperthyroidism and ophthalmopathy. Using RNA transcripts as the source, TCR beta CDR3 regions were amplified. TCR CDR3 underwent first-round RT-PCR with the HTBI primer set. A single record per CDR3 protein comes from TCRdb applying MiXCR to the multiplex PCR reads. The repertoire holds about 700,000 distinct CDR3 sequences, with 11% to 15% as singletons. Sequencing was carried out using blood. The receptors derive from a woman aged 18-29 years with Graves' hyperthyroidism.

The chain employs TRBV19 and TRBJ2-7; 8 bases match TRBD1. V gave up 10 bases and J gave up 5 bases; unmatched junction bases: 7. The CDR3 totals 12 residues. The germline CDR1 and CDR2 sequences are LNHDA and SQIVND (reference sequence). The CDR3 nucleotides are TGTGCCACTCGGACAGGGTTGGACGAGCAGTACTTC. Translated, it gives CATRTGLDEQYF.

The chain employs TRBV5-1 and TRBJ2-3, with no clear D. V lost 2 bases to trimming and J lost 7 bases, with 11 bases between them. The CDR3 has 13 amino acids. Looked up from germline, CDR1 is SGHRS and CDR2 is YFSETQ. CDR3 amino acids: CASSFSTVNTQYF. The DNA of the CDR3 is TGCGCCAGCAGCTTCTCCACGGTTAATACGCAGTATTTT. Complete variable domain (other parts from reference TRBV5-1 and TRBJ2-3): KAGVTQTPRYLIKTRGQQVTLSCSPISGHRSVSWYQQTPGQGLQFLFEYFSETQRNKGNFPGRFSGRQFSNSRSEMNVSTLELGDSALYLCASSFSTVNTQYFGPGTRLTVL.

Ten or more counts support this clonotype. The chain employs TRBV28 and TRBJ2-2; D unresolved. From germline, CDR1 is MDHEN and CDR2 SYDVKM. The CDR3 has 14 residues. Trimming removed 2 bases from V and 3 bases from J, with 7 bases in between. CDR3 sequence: CASSLVQYTGELFF. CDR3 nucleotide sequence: TGTGCCAGCAGTTTAGTACAGTACACCGGGGAGCTGTTTTTT.

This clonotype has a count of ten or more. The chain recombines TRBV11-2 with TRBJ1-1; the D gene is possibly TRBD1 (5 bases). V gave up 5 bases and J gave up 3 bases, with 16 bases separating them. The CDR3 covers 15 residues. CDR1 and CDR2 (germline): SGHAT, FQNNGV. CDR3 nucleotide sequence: TGTGCCAGCAGCCCCCCACGGTTCAGGGACACTGAAGCTTTCTTT. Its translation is CASSPPRFRDTEAFF.